This T cell receptor (beta chain) comes out of a study of blood T cell repertoires in COVID-19 (dated by TCRdb to 2019 to 2021). A note on the overall study: The collaborator samples originated in the United States, Italy and Spain and spanned the acute and convalescent phases of COVID-19. Subjects who had been exposed to COVID-19, were actively infected with it, or had recovered from it provided the deeply sampled blood TCRbeta repertoires that made up the dataset. Where HLA class I and class II types were available, the types were taken from metadata supplied by the sample provider, not from assay-based typing. The prospective study material was composed of cDNA or gDNA derived from T cells, B-cell-depleted T cells, or PBMCs. The samples were drawn from two sources: the first 160 participants of the ongoing ImmuneRACE study, and 1,254 subjects contributed by 6 global collaborators. The repertoires were released in a freely available public database intended as a resource for research on the immune response to SARS-CoV-2. Nearly every sample came with metadata listing a de-identified subject ID, COVID-19 status, age in years and sex. General findings and caveats noted by the study authors: The quantity of clinical and demographic metadata differed by source and by participant and was supplied without curation.

TCRbeta CDR3 regions were amplified from genomic DNA by means of the immunoSEQ Assay, a bias-controlled multiplex PCR. The study's processing was this. The number of nucleated cells in each sample was estimated by amplification of reference gene primers within the assay. Sequence reads were collapsed and filtered to measure the absolute abundance of every unique TCRbeta CDR3 rearrangement. For each sample, productive Simpson clonality was calculated as the square root of Simpson's diversity index across productive rearrangements. Sourced from immuneACCESS, this table was stored by TCRdb with only in-frame sequences that have V and J called. A share of the clones is absent; for the studies checked, an unresolved V gene accounts for under half, and the remainder has no known explanation. Clone size and the V and J calls come from that table; the DNA yielded D and trimming. For this sample there are around 30,000 clones; 80% to 95% appear just once. Jointly, the top ten make up under 4.5% of the sample.

Whole blood was collected in K2EDTA tubes by collaborating institutions according to the institutions' own protocols. For TCRbeta analysis, collaborator samples were shipped as frozen whole blood, as isolated PBMCs, or as DNA extracted from either sample type. As concerns this clone: Its antigen is not yet known. Per-nucleotide qualities are absent, and no much larger clonotype sits a single base away.

V gives up 0 bases and J gives up 1 base, and the segment between their germline ends measures 7 bases. From its cysteine to its phenylalanine, the CDR3 spans 15 amino acids. Solely the CDR3 DNA is kept, with 45 bases framed from the first base. CDR1 and CDR2 were assigned from the germline V gene as LGHNA and YSLEER. The sequence derives from a man aged 55 to 70 with acute or convalescent COVID-19. Sequenced: peripheral blood. The V and J segments used are TRBV4-3 and TRBJ1-3, with the D gene not confidently named. The DNA sequence is as follows: TGCGCCAGCAGCCAAGAAAAACAGTCTGGAAACACCATATATTTT. It encodes CASSQEKQSGNTIYF.